This TCR beta chain is from a study of tumor-infiltrating lymphocytes in localized non-small cell lung cancer. About the study: The cohort mixed smokers and never-smokers, several histologies, and some post-neoadjuvant-chemotherapy samples.

The data were produced by immunoSEQ multiplex PCR, yet TCRdb's version contains in-frame clones alone and is incomplete. The table lists 2,000 to 3,000 clones, 45% to 55% of them singletons. What was sequenced was uninvolved lung tissue not adjacent to the tumor. The TCR was taken from a human donor with non-small cell lung cancer. Some clones in this sample may be carry-over from other donors' samples.

CDR3 amino acids: CASSFDSNSNQPQHF. CDR3 DNA sequence: TGTGCCAGCAGCTTCGACAGCAATAGCAATCAGCCCCAGCATTTT. This chain uses TRBV5-4 with TRBJ1-5; possible D gene TRBD1, 5 bases. The CDR3 runs to 15 residues. Germline CDR1 and CDR2: SGHNT and YYREEE (reference sequence). Trimming pared 2 bases from V and 0 bases from J, leaving 9 bases between. Filled out from reference TRBV5-4 and TRBJ1-5, the complete variable domain reads ETGVTQSPTHLIKTRGQQVTLRCSSQSGHNTVSWYQQALGQGPQFIFQYYREEENGRGNFPPRFSGLQFPNYSSELNVNALELDDSALYLCASSFDSNSNQPQHFGDGTRLSIL.